This entry is about one TCR beta chain. The data are from a study of identical twins. A single record per CDR3 protein comes from TCRdb applying MiXCR to the 5' RACE reads. Among around 960,000 distinct CDR3 sequences listed, 9% to 15% were seen once. This sample also belongs to another study, concerning yellow fever vaccine responses in identical twins.

Sequencing input: PBMCs. The source of this sequence is a woman younger than 30 in good health.

CDR3 amino acids: CASSLYAQSNQPQHF. As DNA, the CDR3 is TGTGCCAGCAGTTTATACGCCCAGAGCAATCAGCCCCAGCATTTT. The chain joins TRBV12-3 or TRBV12-4 to TRBJ1-5; no reliable D call. The CDR3 sequence is 15 residues long. Trimming removed 2 bases at V and 1 base at J, with 9 bases between.